This T cell receptor (beta chain) was identified in a study of blood T cells in healthy people across ages. Study conclusions and caveats: Researchers deemed the diversity estimates from one million T cells underestimates. Nothing was known about donor CMV status, and this possibly confounded expanded clonotype changes. TCR beta diversity per million T cells fell roughly linearly with age.

Combining a sample-barcoded 5' primer with a J-beta primer mix, a second PCR ran for about 6 to 12 cycles. Each sample yielded at least 3 million CDR3-containing paired-end reads. One entry per CDR3 protein results from TCRdb running MiXCR on the 5' RACE reads. The sample yields more than 800,000 distinct CDR3 sequences, 40% to 50% seen once. V was clipped by 10 bases and J by 12 bases, with 24 bases between them. Germline values: CDR1 MDHEN, CDR2 SYDVKM. The CDR3 loop spans 13 amino acids. About this clonotype: Its antigen is currently unknown.

This TCR came from an older woman in good health. This sequence joins TRBV28 and TRBJ1-2, with unresolved D. The sample was blood. CDR3 coding DNA: TGTGCCACCATCACCCTCCGAGGGCAAGGCCACACCTTC. This translates into CATITLRGQGHTF.